This TCR beta chain was sequenced for a study of blood T cell repertoires in COVID-19. Across the study: Samples of COVID-19 (acute and convalescent) were obtained from the United States, Italy and Spain. Sources were T cells, B-cell-depleted T cells, or PBMCs; the material itself was cDNA or gDNA.

The authors' processing: It was from reference gene primer amplification that nucleated cell counts were estimated. Produced via immunoSEQ multiplex PCR; TCRdb's table is partial and in-frame only. V and J calls plus clone size are reproduced from that table; the DNA served to infer D and trimming. The table has 200,000 to 250,000 clones, approximately 78% seen once. Trimming took 7 bases from V and 13 from J, leaving 19 bases between them. This CDR3 has 12 residues. Looked up from germline, CDR1 is MDHEN and CDR2 is SYDVKM. This TCR was sampled from a woman aged 80 or over with COVID-19, enrolled during active disease. The V call is TRBV28, the J call TRBJ1-2; D not certain. Material: peripheral blood. The CDR3 DNA reads TGTGCCAGCACTACTATTCTCGGGAGCTGCACCTTC. As protein: CASTTILGSCTF.